The 6 T cell receptor beta chains given below trace back to one sample, sequenced in a study of T cells in Graves' hyperthyroidism and ophthalmopathy. The investigators amplified TCR beta CDR3 regions from RNA transcripts. TCR CDR3 regions were first amplified by RT-PCR with HTBI primers. TCRdb reprocessed the multiplex PCR reads via MiXCR and lists one record per CDR3 protein. Of 300,000 to 400,000 distinct CDR3 sequences listed, roughly 18% were seen once; the top ten hold over 35%. The specimen sequenced was blood. These receptors all stem from a man between 18 and 29 years old with Graves' ophthalmopathy.

This clonotype was seen repeatedly, ten times or more. The chain carries TRBV24-1 and TRBJ1-5, with 7 bases matching TRBD1. The ends lost 1 base at V and 5 bases at J; junction bases unmatched: 1. The germline V gene has CDR1 KGHDR and CDR2 SFDVKD. CDR3 length: 14 amino acids. The CDR3 sequence: CATSDFRGDQPQHF. The CDR3 DNA reads TGTGCCACCAGTGATTTCAGGGGGGATCAGCCCCAGCATTTT.

Ten or more counts support this clonotype. The chain has TRBV9 and TRBJ1-6; D is possibly TRBD1 (5 bases). V dropped 3 bases and J dropped 10 bases, with 17 bases sitting between them. In germline, CDR1 is SGDLS, CDR2 YYNGEE. This CDR3 region has 15 residues. CDR3 coding DNA: TGTGCCAGCAGCGCCGATACAGGAGGCTCCTCACCCCTCCACTTT. This translates into CASSADTGGSSPLHF. Combining the CDR3 with reference TRBV9 and TRBJ1-6 gives the whole variable domain DSGVTQTPKHLITATGQRVTLRCSPRSGDLSVYWYQQSLDQGLQFLIQYYNGEERAKGNILERFSAQQFPDLHSELNLSSLELGDSALYFCASSADTGGSSPLHFGNGTRLTVT.

Many counts were recorded for this clonotype. This chain uses TRBV27 with TRBJ1-5; no definite D call. The germline gives CDR1 MNHEY, CDR2 SMNVEV (reference sequence). Trimming pared 3 bases from V and 4 bases from J, leaving 7 bases between. CDR3 size: 13 residues. In DNA, the CDR3 is TGTGCCAGCAGTTTCCACGAGAATCAGCCCCAGCATTTT. Amino acid sequence: CASSFHENQPQHF.

Turning to this clonotype: A much larger clone differs from this one at a single base, so this may be a read error. The V and J genes are TRBV7-6 and TRBJ2-7; tentative D call: TRBD1 (6 bases). Trimming took 1 base from V and 3 from J, leaving 10 bases between them. The germline gives CDR1 SGHVS, CDR2 FNYEAQ. This CDR3 region has 14 residues. The chain's CDR3 is CASSLGTEDYEQYF. The CDR3 DNA reads TGTGCCAGCAGCTTAGGGACAGAGGACTACGAGCAGTACTTC.

This clonotype was observed at least ten times. The J gene is TRBJ2-7, the V gene TRBV9, with 9 positions matching TRBD2. Germline trimming cut 0 bases from V and 5 bases from J; bases unmatched to any gene: 12. The CDR3 loop spans 17 amino acids. CDR1 is SGDLS and CDR2 is YYNGEE in the germline V gene. The CDR3 sequence is CASSVVMAGGPMDEQYF. The CDR3 DNA is TGTGCCAGCAGCGTAGTAATGGCGGGAGGGCCGATGGACGAGCAGTACTTC.

This clonotype showed up many times. The rearrangement joins TRBV20-1 to TRBJ2-1; TRBD1 is a possible D gene (6 bases). Germline loops: CDR1 DFQATT, CDR2 SNEGSKA (reference sequence). This CDR3 contains 13 residues. V dropped 5 bases and J dropped 3 bases, with 11 bases sitting between them. CDR3 DNA sequence: TGCAGTGCTCGGACAGAGAGCTACAATGAGCAGTTCTTC. As protein: CSARTESYNEQFF.